This record looks at one T cell receptor beta chain sequence and its context. Its target is not known. The RNA usage for each TCR library was around 3,600 ng of total RNA. Addition of UMIs with a 6-nucleotide sample barcode was achieved by template switching. Amplification used two nested PCRs: about 17 cycles, then about 10 cycles, on TCRalpha/TCRbeta cDNA. TCRdb reprocessed the 5' RACE reads; each CDR3 protein has one entry and no DNA is given. This sample's clone table lists about 210,000 distinct CDR3 sequences. The CDR3 extends over 17 amino acids. This sample was included in a study of monozygotic twins with inflammatory bowel disease. The study's findings and limits: Resolution of different T cell subtypes was not achieved.

This rearrangement joins TRBV12-3 or TRBV12-4 to TRBJ2-2; TCRdb names TRBD1, which stays unverified in the absence of DNA. The sequence was obtained from a human donor with ulcerative colitis or Crohn's disease, or a healthy co-twin of an affected twin (not recorded which). Material for sequencing was blood. The CDR3: CASSLGTGVGNTGELFF.